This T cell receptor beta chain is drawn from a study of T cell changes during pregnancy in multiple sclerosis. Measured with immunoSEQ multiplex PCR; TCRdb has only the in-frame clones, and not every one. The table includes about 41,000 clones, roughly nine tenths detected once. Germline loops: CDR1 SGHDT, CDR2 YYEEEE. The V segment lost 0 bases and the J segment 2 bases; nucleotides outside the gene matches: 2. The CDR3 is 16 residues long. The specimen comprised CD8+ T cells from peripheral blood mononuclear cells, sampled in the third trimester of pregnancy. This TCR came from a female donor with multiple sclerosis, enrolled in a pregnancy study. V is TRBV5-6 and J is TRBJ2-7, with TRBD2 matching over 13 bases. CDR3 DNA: TGTGCCAGCAGCTTGGCCGGGACTAGCGGGACCTACGAGCAGTACTTC. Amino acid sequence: CASSLAGTSGTYEQYF.